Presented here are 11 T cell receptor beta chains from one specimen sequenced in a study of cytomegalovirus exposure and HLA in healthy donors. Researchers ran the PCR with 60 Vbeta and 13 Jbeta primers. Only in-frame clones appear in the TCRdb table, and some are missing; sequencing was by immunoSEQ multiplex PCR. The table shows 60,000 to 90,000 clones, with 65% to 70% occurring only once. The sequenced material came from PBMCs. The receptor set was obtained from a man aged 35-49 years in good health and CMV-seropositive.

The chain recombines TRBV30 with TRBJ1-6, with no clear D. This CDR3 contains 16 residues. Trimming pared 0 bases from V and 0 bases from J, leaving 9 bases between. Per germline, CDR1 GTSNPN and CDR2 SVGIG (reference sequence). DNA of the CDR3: TGTGCCTGGAGTGTATGGGAGAGCTCCTATAATTCACCCCTCCACTTT. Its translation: CAWSVWESSYNSPLHF.

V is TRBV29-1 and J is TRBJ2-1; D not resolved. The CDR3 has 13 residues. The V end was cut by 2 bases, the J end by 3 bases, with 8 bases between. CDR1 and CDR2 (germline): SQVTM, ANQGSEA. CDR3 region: CSVEPPGYNEQFF. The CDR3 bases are TGCAGCGTTGAACCTCCGGGCTACAATGAGCAGTTCTTC.

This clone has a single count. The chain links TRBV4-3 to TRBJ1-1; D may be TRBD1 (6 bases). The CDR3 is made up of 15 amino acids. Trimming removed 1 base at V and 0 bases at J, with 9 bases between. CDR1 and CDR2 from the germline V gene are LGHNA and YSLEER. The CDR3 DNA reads TGCGCCAGCAGCCAAGCGACAGGCCTGAACACTGAAGCTTTCTTT. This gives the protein CASSQATGLNTEAFF.

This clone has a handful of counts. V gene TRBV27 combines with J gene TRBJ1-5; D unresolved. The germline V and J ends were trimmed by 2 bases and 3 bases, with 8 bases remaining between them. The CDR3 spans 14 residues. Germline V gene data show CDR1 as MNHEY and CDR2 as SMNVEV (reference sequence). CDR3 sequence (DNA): TGTGCCAGCAGTTTACACAGAAACAATCAGCCCCAGCATTTT. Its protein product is CASSLHRNNQPQHF.

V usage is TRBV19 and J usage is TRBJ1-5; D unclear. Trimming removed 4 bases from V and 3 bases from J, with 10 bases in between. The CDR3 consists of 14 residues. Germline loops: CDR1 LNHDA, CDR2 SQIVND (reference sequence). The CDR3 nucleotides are TGTGCCAGTAGTAGTGCGGCTTACAATCAGCCCCAGCATTTT. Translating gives CASSSAAYNQPQHF. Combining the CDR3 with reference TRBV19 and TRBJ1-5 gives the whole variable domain DGGITQSPKYLFRKEGQNVTLSCEQNLNHDAMYWYRQDPGQGLRLIYYSQIVNDFQKGDIAEGYSVSREKKESFPLTVTSAQKNPTAFYLCASSSAAYNQPQHFGDGTRLSIL.

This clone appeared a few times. The CDR3 nucleotides are TGCGCCAGCAGCCTGGGGACAGGGAAATGGGACAATGAGCAGTTCTTC. Protein sequence: CASSLGTGKWDNEQFF. The rearrangement uses TRBV5-1 and TRBJ2-1; 9 positions agree with TRBD1. Trimming at V came to 4 bases and at J to 5 bases, leaving 10 bases not matched to a gene. Per germline, CDR1 SGHRS and CDR2 YFSETQ. CDR3 length: 16 amino acids. Complete variable domain (other parts from reference TRBV5-1 and TRBJ2-1): KAGVTQTPRYLIKTRGQQVTLSCSPISGHRSVSWYQQTPGQGLQFLFEYFSETQRNKGNFPGRFSGRQFSNSRSEMNVSTLELGDSALYLCASSLGTGKWDNEQFFGPGTRLTVL.

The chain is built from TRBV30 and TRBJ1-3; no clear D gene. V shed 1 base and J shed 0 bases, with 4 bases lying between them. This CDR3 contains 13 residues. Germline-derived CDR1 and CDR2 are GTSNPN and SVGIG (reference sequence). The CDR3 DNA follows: TGTGCCTGGAGTGCAAACTCTGGAAACACCATATATTTT. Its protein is CAWSANSGNTIYF.

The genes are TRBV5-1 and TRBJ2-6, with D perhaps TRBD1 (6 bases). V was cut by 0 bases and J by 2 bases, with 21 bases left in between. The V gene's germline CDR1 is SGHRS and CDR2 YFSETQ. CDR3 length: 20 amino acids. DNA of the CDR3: TGCGCCAGCAGCTTGGGAACAGGGTGGCGTTTGTCCCCTGGGGCCAACGTCCTGACTTTC. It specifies CASSLGTGWRLSPGANVLTF.

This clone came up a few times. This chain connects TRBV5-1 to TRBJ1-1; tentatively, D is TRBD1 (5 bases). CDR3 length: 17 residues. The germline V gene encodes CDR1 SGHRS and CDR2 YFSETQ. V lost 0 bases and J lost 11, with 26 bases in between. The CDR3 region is CASSLVSRTYSQNSAFF. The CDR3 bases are TGCGCCAGCAGCTTGGTTTCTAGGACATATTCACAGAACTCGGCTTTCTTT.

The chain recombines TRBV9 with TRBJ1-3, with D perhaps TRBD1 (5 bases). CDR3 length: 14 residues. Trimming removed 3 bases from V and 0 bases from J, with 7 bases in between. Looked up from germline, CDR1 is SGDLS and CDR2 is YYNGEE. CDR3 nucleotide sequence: TGTGCCAGCAGCGCGACAGCCTCTGGAAACACCATATATTTT. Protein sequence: CASSATASGNTIYF. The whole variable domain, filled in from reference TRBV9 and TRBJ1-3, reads DSGVTQTPKHLITATGQRVTLRCSPRSGDLSVYWYQQSLDQGLQFLIQYYNGEERAKGNILERFSAQQFPDLHSELNLSSLELGDSALYFCASSATASGNTIYFGEGSWLTVV.

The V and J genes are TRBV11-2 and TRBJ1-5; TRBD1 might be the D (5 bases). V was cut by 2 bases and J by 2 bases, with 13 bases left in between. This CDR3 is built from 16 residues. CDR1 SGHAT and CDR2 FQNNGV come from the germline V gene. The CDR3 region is CASSLSGGLGNQPQHF. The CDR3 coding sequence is TGTGCCAGCAGCTTATCCGGGGGGTTAGGCAATCAGCCCCAGCATTTT.